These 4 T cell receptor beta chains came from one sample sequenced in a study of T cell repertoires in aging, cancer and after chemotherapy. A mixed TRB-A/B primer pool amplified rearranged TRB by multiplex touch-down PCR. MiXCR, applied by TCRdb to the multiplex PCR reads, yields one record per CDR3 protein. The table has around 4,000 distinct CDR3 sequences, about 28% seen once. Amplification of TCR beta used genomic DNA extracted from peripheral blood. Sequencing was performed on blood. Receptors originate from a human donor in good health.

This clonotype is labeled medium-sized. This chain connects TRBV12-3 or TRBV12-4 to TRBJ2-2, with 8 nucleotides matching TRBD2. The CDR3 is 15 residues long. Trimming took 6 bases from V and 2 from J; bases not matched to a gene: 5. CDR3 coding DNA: TGTGCCAGCAGATTTAGCGGGGCAAACACCGGGGAGCTGTTTTTT. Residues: CASRFSGANTGELFF.

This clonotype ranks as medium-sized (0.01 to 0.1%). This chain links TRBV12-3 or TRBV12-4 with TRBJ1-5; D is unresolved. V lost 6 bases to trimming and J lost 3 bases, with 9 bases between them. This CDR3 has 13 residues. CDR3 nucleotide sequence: TGTGCCAGCAGCCCCAGGTACAATCAGCCCCAGCATTTT. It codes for CASSPRYNQPQHF.

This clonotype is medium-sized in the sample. The CDR3 sequence is CASSMGGGIAGELFF. The DNA for the CDR3 is TGTGCCAGTAGTATGGGCGGGGGGATCGCCGGGGAGCTGTTTTTT. The chain has TRBV19 and TRBJ2-2; TRBD2 matches at 8 bases. V was clipped by 3 bases and J by 6 bases; unmatched bases: 6. Germline values: CDR1 LNHDA, CDR2 SQIVND (reference sequence). This CDR3 has 15 amino acids.

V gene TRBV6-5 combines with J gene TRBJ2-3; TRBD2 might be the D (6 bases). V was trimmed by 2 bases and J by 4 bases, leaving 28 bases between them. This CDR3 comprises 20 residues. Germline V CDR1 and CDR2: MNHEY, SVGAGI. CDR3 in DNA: TGTGCCAGCAGTTACGGCCTACACTTTGGCGGGGTAATTTTTCCAGATACGCAGTATTTT. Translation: CASSYGLHFGGVIFPDTQYF.